The 7 T cell receptor beta chains given below trace back to one sample, sequenced in a study of shared clonotypes between healthy human individuals. Sequencing was performed with immunoSEQ multiplex PCR; in TCRdb, only in-frame clones are kept and a portion is missing. In the table there are over a million clones, around 78% of which are singletons. The source material was memory CD4+ T cells from PBMCs. As for subset: CD45RA-negative fraction. The receptors originated from a young man in good health. Some clones in this sample may be carry-over from other donors' samples.

The chain has TRBV14 and TRBJ2-7; TRBD2 matches at 7 bases. The V and J ends lost 1 base and 13 bases, in that order; junction bases with no gene match: 19. The CDR3 is 16 residues long. In germline, CDR1 is SGHDN, CDR2 FVKESK. The CDR3 here is CASSQAASPVFGGSYF. In nucleotides, the CDR3 is TGTGCCAGCAGCCAAGCTGCATCCCCAGTCTTCGGGGGGTCATACTTC.

This chain links TRBV7-9 with TRBJ1-5; weak D call: TRBD1 (6 bases). This CDR3 has 14 residues. Germline values: CDR1 SEHNR, CDR2 FQNEAQ (reference sequence). Between the trimmed V and J ends, which lost 6 bases and 1 base, there was a span of 10 bases. CDR3 in amino acids: CASSQQGSNQPQHF. The CDR3 nucleotides read TGTGCCAGCAGTCAACAGGGAAGCAATCAGCCCCAGCATTTT.

J is TRBJ2-2 and V is TRBV28; TRBD2 aligns across 12 bases. This CDR3 has 16 amino acids. The trim removed 7 bases at V and 7 bases at J, leaving 10 bases unmatched. Germline V CDR1 and CDR2: MDHEN, SYDVKM. CDR3 amino acids: CASIASGRGGNGELFF. CDR3 nucleotide sequence: TGTGCCAGCATTGCTAGCGGGAGGGGCGGTAACGGGGAGCTGTTTTTT.

Remarks on this clone: Within the sample, other DNA sequences also encode this same CDR3. J is TRBJ2-7 and V is TRBV7-9; no firm D call. Trimming removed 1 base from V and 0 bases from J, with 7 bases in between. This CDR3 has 14 residues. Germline-derived CDR1 and CDR2 are SEHNR and FQNEAQ (reference sequence). The CDR3 DNA reads as TGTGCCAGCAGCTTAGGCTCTAGCTCCTACGAGCAGTACTTC. It codes for CASSLGSSSYEQYF.

This chain connects TRBV18 to TRBJ1-2; TRBD1 agrees at 7 bases. This CDR3 has 15 amino acids. The trim removed 1 base at V and 2 bases at J, leaving 4 bases unmatched. Germline V CDR1 and CDR2: KGHSH, LQKENI. The CDR3 bases are TGTGCCAGCTCACCACGCACGGACAGGAACTATGGCTACACCTTC. As protein: CASSPRTDRNYGYTF.

The chain carries TRBV15 and TRBJ1-3; a possible D gene is TRBD1 (6 bases). Trimming stripped 0 bases from V and 6 bases from J, with 18 bases between. Germline CDR1 and CDR2: LNHNV and YYDKDF (reference sequence). There are 17 residues in the CDR3. The CDR3 is CATSRDPPGTGKNTIYF. The DNA of the CDR3 is TGTGCCACCAGCAGAGACCCCCCGGGAACAGGGAAAAACACCATATATTTT.

This chain uses TRBV19 with TRBJ1-1, with 7 bases lining up with TRBD1. CDR1 LNHDA and CDR2 SQIVND come from the germline V gene (reference sequence). The CDR3 spans 15 residues. J was trimmed by 1 base and V by 3 bases; bases with no gene match: 5. The CDR3 DNA sequence: TGTGCCAGTAGTATGAGGGGGCGTCCGAACACTGAAGCTTTCTTT. This translates into CASSMRGRPNTEAFF. Based on the CDR3 plus reference TRBV19 and TRBJ1-1, the full variable domain is DGGITQSPKYLFRKEGQNVTLSCEQNLNHDAMYWYRQDPGQGLRLIYYSQIVNDFQKGDIAEGYSVSREKKESFPLTVTSAQKNPTAFYLCASSMRGRPNTEAFFGQGTRLTVV.